These 20 T cell receptor beta chains were all obtained from the same sample, sequenced in a study of post-analysis software for immune sequencing data. The TCR beta cDNA libraries contained unique molecular identifiers. One entry per CDR3 protein results from TCRdb running MiXCR on the PCR reads. The sample records about 810,000 distinct CDR3 sequences, approximately 53% being singletons. General study points: In patients, about 5 TRBV segments were more frequent than in controls, with TRBV5-6, TRBV5-1 and TRBV20-1 among them.

For these receptors, no antigen is known. The sequenced sample consisted of blood. These receptors were taken from a girl aged 5-17 years with multiple sclerosis.

The chain links TRBV19 to TRBJ1-5; TRBD1 matches at 7 bases. Germline CDR1 LNHDA, CDR2 SQIVND (reference sequence). There are 14 residues in the CDR3. Unmatched junction bases numbered 5, after V lost 6 bases and J lost 3 bases. As DNA, the CDR3 is TGTGCCAGTAGCGTCGGGACAGCCAATCAGCCCCAGCATTTT. Translated: CASSVGTANQPQHF.

The chain has TRBV12-3 or TRBV12-4 and TRBJ2-5; 7 bases line up with TRBD1. The CDR3 totals 14 residues. Trimming took 6 bases from V and 1 from J; bases not matched to a gene: 5. Written as DNA, the CDR3 is TGTGCCAGCAGAAAAACAGGGGCCCAAGAGACCCAGTACTTC. Encoded protein: CASRKTGAQETQYF.

CDR3 sequence reads: CASTLDRATYEQYF. DNA of the CDR3: TGTGCCAGCACCCTGGACAGGGCAACCTACGAGCAGTACTTC. This sequence joins TRBV7-2 and TRBJ2-7; 8 bases map to TRBD1. Per the germline V gene, CDR1 is SGHTA and CDR2 is FQGNSA. This CDR3 contains 14 residues. The trim removed 7 bases at V and 2 bases at J, leaving 7 bases unmatched.

The chain joins TRBV20-1 to TRBJ2-3, with 8 bases lining up with TRBD1. CDR1 DFQATT and CDR2 SNEGSKA come from the germline V gene (reference sequence). The CDR3 consists of 12 residues. V was pared by 6 bases and J by 4 bases, with 3 bases of the junction left unmatched. This CDR3 is CSAAGGADTQYF. The CDR3 nucleotides are TGCAGTGCAGCAGGGGGCGCAGATACGCAGTATTTT.

A few counts support this clonotype. The chain carries TRBV7-9 and TRBJ2-3; weak D call: TRBD1 (6 bases). The CDR3 runs 12 residues. Germline CDR1 reads SEHNR; CDR2 reads FQNEAQ (reference sequence). V was shortened by 9 bases and J by 5 bases, with 12 bases between the two germline ends. The CDR3 DNA is TGTGCCAGTGCTATAGGGGGAGATACGCAGTATTTT. Encoded protein: CASAIGGDTQYF.

The chain couples TRBV7-9 to TRBJ2-5, with 7 positions matching TRBD2. Trimming removed 5 bases from V and 2 bases from J; junction bases left unmatched: 5. In germline, CDR1 is SEHNR, CDR2 FQNEAQ (reference sequence). The CDR3 has 14 residues. The CDR3 sequence: CASSQLAPQETQYF. The CDR3, as DNA: TGTGCCAGCAGCCAACTAGCGCCTCAAGAGACCCAGTACTTC.

The J gene is TRBJ2-1, the V gene TRBV7-3, with D tentatively TRBD2 (6 bases). V was pared by 5 bases and J by 4 bases, with 15 bases between. This CDR3 comprises 15 residues. CDR1 and CDR2 from the germline V gene are SGHTA and FQGTGA. The CDR3, as DNA: TGTGCCAGCAGCCGACGGGAGCGGCTATACAATGAGCAGTTCTTC. Translated: CASSRRERLYNEQFF. The variable domain in full, with the rest retrieved from reference TRBV7-3 and TRBJ2-1, is GAGVSQTPSNKVTEKGKYVELRCDPISGHTALYWYRQSLGQGPEFLIYFQGTGAADDSGLPNDRFFAVRPEGSVSTLKIQRTERGDSAVYLCASSRRERLYNEQFFGPGTRLTVL.

This chain links TRBV6-6 with TRBJ2-1, with TRBD2 matching 8 bases. This CDR3 spans 16 amino acids. Trimming took 6 bases from V and 10 from J; bases not matched to a gene: 17. CDR1 is MNHNY, CDR2 SVGAGI, per germline (reference sequence). The CDR3 DNA follows: TGTGCCAGCAGCCAGTCAGGCGGGGGGCTTTCCCCCGAGCAGTTCTTC. Residues: CASSQSGGGLSPEQFF.

This chain connects TRBV27 to TRBJ2-7; perhaps D is TRBD1 or TRBD2 (5 bases each). V lost 5 bases and J 0 bases, leaving 14 bases between the germline ends. The CDR3 consists of 15 residues. Germline-derived CDR1 and CDR2 are MNHEY and SMNVEV (reference sequence). CDR3 in amino acids: CASSPWDGLSYEQYF. The CDR3 DNA reads as TGTGCCAGCAGTCCTTGGGACGGACTCTCCTACGAGCAGTACTTC.

The rearrangement uses TRBV5-6 and TRBJ1-2; D unclear. The germline CDR1 and CDR2 sequences are SGHDT and YYEEEE. V shed 0 bases and J shed 2 bases, with 11 bases lying between them. The CDR3 loop spans 15 amino acids. This CDR3 is CASSLGIRQNYGYTF. The CDR3 nucleotides read TGTGCCAGCAGCTTGGGGATCAGGCAGAACTATGGCTACACCTTC.

The chain employs TRBV10-3 and TRBJ2-7; 8 nucleotides agree with TRBD1. This CDR3 has 14 amino acids. Germline V CDR1 and CDR2: ENHRY, SYGVKD. V dropped 4 bases and J dropped 2; count of bases not matched to a gene: 4. The CDR3 region has the DNA TGTGCCATCAGTGGACAGGGGACAACCTACGAGCAGTACTTC. Translated, it gives CAISGQGTTYEQYF.

This clonotype was counted only a few times. The V and J genes are TRBV29-1 and TRBJ1-2; D gene ambiguous. The germline CDR1 and CDR2 sequences are SQVTM and ANQGSEA. V shed 7 bases and J shed 0 bases, with 12 bases lying between them. There are 13 residues in the CDR3. Here the CDR3 DNA reads TGCAGCGAGCTACGGATAACTAACTATGGCTACACCTTC. This translates into CSELRITNYGYTF.

This clonotype was observed a few times. The chain has TRBV18 and TRBJ2-7; tentatively, D is TRBD2 (5 bases). Germline-derived CDR1 and CDR2 are KGHSH and LQKENI. The CDR3 covers 13 residues. V was pared by 4 bases and J by 5 bases, with 12 bases between. The CDR3 nucleotides read TGTGCCAGCTCACTCCCGGGGTTGAACGAGCAGTACTTC. It is translated as CASSLPGLNEQYF.

The genes are TRBV5-1 and TRBJ2-7; possible D gene TRBD1, 5 bases. The germline V gene encodes CDR1 SGHRS and CDR2 YFSETQ. This CDR3 comprises 16 residues. Trimming pared 3 bases from V and 7 bases from J, leaving 23 bases between. CDR3: CASSSPWTNSAREQYF. The CDR3 bases are TGCGCCAGCAGCTCCCCGTGGACAAACTCAGCGAGGGAGCAGTACTTC.

This rearrangement joins TRBV20-1 to TRBJ2-4; TRBD1 agrees at 10 bases. The end of the DNA fits TRBJ2-7 better, so the J call may be wrong. There are 15 residues in the CDR3. Per germline, CDR1 DFQATT and CDR2 SNEGSKA (reference sequence). CDR3 DNA sequence: TGCAGTGCTAGATCTTTGGGACAGGGGAAATACGAGCAGTACTTC. Its protein product is CSARSLGQGKYEQYF.

This sequence joins TRBV14 and TRBJ2-6, with TRBD1 matching 11 bases. This CDR3 spans 18 amino acids. CDR1 is SGHDN, CDR2 FVKESK, per germline. V trimming: 0 bases; J trimming: 8 bases; junction bases outside the gene matches: 9. This chain's CDR3 is CASSQDLPGTGGSNVLTF. In DNA, the CDR3 is TGTGCCAGCAGCCAAGATTTGCCCGGGACAGGGGGTTCCAACGTCCTGACTTTC.

The CDR3 loop reads CASSFTRLRGLAFF. CDR3 coding DNA: TGTGCCAGCAGTTTCACTAGGTTGAGGGGTTTAGCTTTCTTT. This chain joins TRBV12-3 or TRBV12-4 and TRBJ1-1, with a weak D call TRBD1 (5 bases). The CDR3 covers 14 residues. Trimming left V 3 bases short and J 10 bases short, with 18 bases between.

This clonotype was counted a single time. The rearrangement links TRBV29-1 to TRBJ1-2; D is perhaps TRBD1 (5 bases). Germline CDR1 reads SQVTM; CDR2 reads ANQGSEA. The CDR3 totals 14 residues. V was trimmed by 4 bases and J by 6 bases, leaving 18 bases between them. The CDR3 region is CSVAPRGAGHGYTF. CDR3 DNA: TGCAGCGTTGCCCCTCGAGGGGCTGGCCATGGCTACACCTTC.

This chain uses TRBV10-3 with TRBJ2-7; perhaps D is TRBD1 or TRBD2 (5 bases each). The J call may be incorrect, as the DNA end agrees better with TRBJ2-5. The CDR3 has 13 residues. The germline CDR1 and CDR2 sequences are ENHRY and SYGVKD. The CDR3 DNA is TGTGCCGTATCCCGGGACGGCGAAGAGACCCAGTACTTC. As protein: CAVSRDGEETQYF.

The chain links TRBV28 to TRBJ2-3, with TRBD2 matching 8 bases. The CDR3 consists of 15 residues. The J segment lost 0 bases and the V segment lost 6 bases, leaving 5 bases of the junction unmatched. The germline gives CDR1 MDHEN, CDR2 SYDVKM. The CDR3 is CASRFGGGSTDTQYF. The CDR3 DNA follows: TGTGCCAGCAGATTCGGGGGGGGAAGCACAGATACGCAGTATTTT.